This T cell receptor beta chain was recovered during a study of metastatic and nonmetastatic thyroid tumors. This clone was seen many times. Other nucleotide sequences in the sample specify the same CDR3. Deletions cut 6 bases from V and 3 bases from J, with 24 bases between. Germline CDR1 reads MDHEN; CDR2 reads SYDVKM. The CDR3 loop spans 17 amino acids. Nobody among the patients had been given any treatment before thyroid surgery. TCRdb used MiXCR to call clones anew from the PCR reads. This table holds some 21,000 clones, roughly 11% found once. The receptor was derived from a female donor with papillary thyroid cancer or a benign thyroid nodule (not recorded which). Some clones in this sample may be carry-over from other donors' samples. V and J are TRBV28 and TRBJ2-7, with a tentative D call TRBD1 (5 bases). Sequencing was done on a sample of blood. The CDR3 protein is CASRFGQIREGGYEQYF. The CDR3 DNA reads as TGTGCCAGCAGATTCGGCCAGATCAGGGAAGGTGGCTACGAGCAGTACTTC.